One and the same sample provided the 3 T cell receptor beta chains below, sequenced in a study of control samples from healthy donors and cancer patients. Using immunoSEQ multiplex PCR, the repertoire was profiled, and TCRdb retains in-frame clones only, with some absent. In the table there are 130,000 to 150,000 clones, roughly nine tenths of which are singletons. The material sequenced was blood. The origin of the receptors is a woman younger than 45 in good health.

The V gene is TRBV3-1 (or the pseudogene TRBV3-2), the J gene TRBJ2-1; 11 bases align to TRBD2. Trimming cost V 3 bases and J 0 bases; bases outside gene matches: 4. The V gene's germline CDR1 is LGHDT and CDR2 YNNKEL (reference sequence). The CDR3 consists of 17 residues. This chain's CDR3 is CASSQMGLAVSYNEQFF. In DNA form, the CDR3 reads TGTGCCAGCAGCCAGATGGGACTAGCGGTCTCCTACAATGAGCAGTTCTTC.

The gene calls are TRBV19 and TRBJ1-2, with 9 bases fitting TRBD1. With V trimmed by 5 bases and J by 2 bases, 6 bases remained unmatched. CDR3 size: 15 residues. Germline V gene lookup returns CDR1 LNHDA and CDR2 SQIVND (reference sequence). The CDR3: CASSWTGALNYGYTF. The CDR3 DNA is TGTGCCAGTAGTTGGACAGGGGCGCTGAACTATGGCTACACCTTC.

The chain uses TRBV7-8 and TRBJ2-1, with 9 bases that match TRBD2. The V segment lost 1 base and the J segment 4 bases; nucleotides outside the gene matches: 2. CDR3 length: 15 residues. Germline V gene data show CDR1 as SGHVS and CDR2 as FQNEAQ. The CDR3 DNA follows: TGTGCCAGCAGCTTAGTAGCGGGAGTGTACAATGAGCAGTTCTTC. Protein: CASSLVAGVYNEQFF. Using reference TRBV7-8 and TRBJ2-1 for the parts outside the CDR3, the full variable domain is GAGVSQSPRYKVAKRGQDVALRCDPISGHVSLFWYQQALGQGPEFLTYFQNEAQLDKSGLPSDRFFAERPEGSVSTLKIQRTQQEDSAVYLCASSLVAGVYNEQFFGPGTRLTVL.